Sequencing of this T cell receptor beta chain was carried out in a study of CD8 T cells in Susac syndrome. For the study at large: Patients with Susac syndrome were therapy-naive, treated with corticosteroids, or treated with intravenous immunoglobulin alone when blood was collected. The study's findings and limits: Expansion of Susac CD8+ clones peaked in TEMRA cells and in active patients.

A word on this clonotype: Its target is not known.

The RNA input was about 0.5 to 1 ug, and it was reverse transcribed with random hexamers. It was immunoSEQ multiplex PCR that amplified TCR beta CDR3 across 54 Vbeta and 13 Jbeta. TCRdb itself ran the immunoSEQ multiplex PCR reads through MiXCR, one entry per CDR3 protein. The table records over 20,000 distinct CDR3 sequences, 93% of them present only once. Trimming removed 1 base at V and 5 bases at J, with 21 bases between. The CDR3 runs 18 residues. The V gene's germline CDR1 is MDHEN and CDR2 SYDVKM. TCR beta sequencing was performed on blood CD8+ and CD4+ T cells. This receptor was identified in a human donor with Susac syndrome. Input material: CD8+ T cells from PBMCs. The chain uses TRBV28 and TRBJ2-4; D is undetermined. The CDR3 is CASSLFTKGIGEENIQYF. The DNA of the CDR3 is TGTGCCAGCAGTTTATTTACGAAGGGAATTGGTGAGGAAAACATTCAGTACTTC. Supplemented by reference TRBV28 and TRBJ2-4, the full variable domain reads DVKVTQSSRYLVKRTGEKVFLECVQDMDHENMFWYRQDPGLGLRLIYFSYDVKMKEKGDIPEGYSVSREKKERFSLILESASTNQTSMYLCASSLFTKGIGEENIQYFGAGTRLSVL.